This T cell receptor (beta chain) was recovered during a study of cytomegalovirus exposure and HLA in healthy donors. Across the study: The 130 or so validation repertoires were reported in a later analysis to have been generated on the same platform as the approximately 700 first-cohort repertoires.

Study results and caveats: The TCR clusters that emerged in the first cohort tended, a later analysis found, to co-occur in the approximately 130 validation repertoires. The study designated roughly 150 TCR beta chains cytomegalovirus-associated.

Libraries were prepared by immunoSEQ multiplex PCR; TCRdb keeps only in-frame clonotypes and omits some of them. Of about 67,000 clones detected, around 94% appear once; the ten largest clones hold about 0.63%. Regarding this clone: Its target is unknown.

The receptor was isolated from a woman aged 18-30 years in good health and CMV-seronegative. The sample consisted of PBMCs.

CDR3 nucleotides: TGCGCCAGCAGCCAAGCGGGGGGGGCCACCGGGGAGCTGTTTTTT. Translation: CASSQAGGATGELFF. This rearrangement joins TRBV4-1 to TRBJ2-2, with 8 bases lining up with TRBD2. The CDR3 sequence is 15 residues long. The junction had 2 bases not matched to a gene; V was cut back by 1 base and J by 4 bases. Germline values: CDR1 MGHRA, CDR2 YSYEKL.